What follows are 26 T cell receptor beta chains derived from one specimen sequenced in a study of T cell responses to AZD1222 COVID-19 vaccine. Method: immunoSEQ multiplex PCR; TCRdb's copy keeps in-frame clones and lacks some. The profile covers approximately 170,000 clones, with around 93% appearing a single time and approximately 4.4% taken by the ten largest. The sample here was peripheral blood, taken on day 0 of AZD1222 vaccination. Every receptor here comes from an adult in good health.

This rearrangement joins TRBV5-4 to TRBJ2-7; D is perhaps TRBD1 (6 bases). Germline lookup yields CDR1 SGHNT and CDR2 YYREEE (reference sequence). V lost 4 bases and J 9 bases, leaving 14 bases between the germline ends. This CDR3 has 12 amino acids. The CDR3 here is CASSANRARQYF. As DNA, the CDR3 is TGTGCCAGCAGCGCCAACAGGGCTAGGCAGTACTTC.

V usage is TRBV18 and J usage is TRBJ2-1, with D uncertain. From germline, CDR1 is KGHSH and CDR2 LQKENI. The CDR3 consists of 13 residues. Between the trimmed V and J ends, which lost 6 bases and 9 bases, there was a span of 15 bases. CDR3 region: CASSPKLEGEQFF. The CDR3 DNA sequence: TGTGCCAGCTCCCCTAAACTCGAAGGTGAGCAGTTCTTC. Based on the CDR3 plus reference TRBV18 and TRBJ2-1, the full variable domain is NAGVMQNPRHLVRRRGQEARLRCSPMKGHSHVYWYRQLPEEGLKFMVYLQKENIIDESGMPKERFSAEFPKEGPSILRIQQVVRGDSAAYFCASSPKLEGEQFFGPGTRLTVL.

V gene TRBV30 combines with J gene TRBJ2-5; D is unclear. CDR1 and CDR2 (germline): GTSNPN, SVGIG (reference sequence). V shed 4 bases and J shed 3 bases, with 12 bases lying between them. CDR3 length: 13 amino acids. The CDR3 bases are TGTGCCTGGACTCGGTCCACCGAAGAGACCCAGTACTTC. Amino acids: CAWTRSTEETQYF.

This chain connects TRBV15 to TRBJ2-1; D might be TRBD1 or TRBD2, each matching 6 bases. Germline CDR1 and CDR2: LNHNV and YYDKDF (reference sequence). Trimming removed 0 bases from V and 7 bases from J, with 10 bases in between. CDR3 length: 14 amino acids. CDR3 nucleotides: TGTGCCACCAGCAGAGATCGAGGGGGGAATGAGCAGTTCTTC. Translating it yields CATSRDRGGNEQFF.

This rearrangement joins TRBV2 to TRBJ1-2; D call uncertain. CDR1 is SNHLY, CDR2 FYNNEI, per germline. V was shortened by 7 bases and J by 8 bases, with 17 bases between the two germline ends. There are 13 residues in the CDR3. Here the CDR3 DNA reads TGTGCCAGCACCCTGACACTCGTATACGGCTACACCTTC. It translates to CASTLTLVYGYTF.

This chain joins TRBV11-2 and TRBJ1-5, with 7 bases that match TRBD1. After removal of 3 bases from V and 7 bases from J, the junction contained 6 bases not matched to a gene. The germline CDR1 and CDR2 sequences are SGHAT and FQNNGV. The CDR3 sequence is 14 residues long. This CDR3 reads CASSLIGGGQPQHF. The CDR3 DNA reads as TGTGCCAGCAGCTTGATAGGGGGCGGACAGCCCCAGCATTTT.

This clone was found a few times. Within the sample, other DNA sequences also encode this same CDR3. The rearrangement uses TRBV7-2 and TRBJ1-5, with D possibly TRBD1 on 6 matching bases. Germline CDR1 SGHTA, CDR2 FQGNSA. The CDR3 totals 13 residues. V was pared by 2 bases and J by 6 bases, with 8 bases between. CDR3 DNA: TGTGCCAGCAGCTTACAAGGGGGTCAGCCCCAGCATTTT. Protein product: CASSLQGGQPQHF.

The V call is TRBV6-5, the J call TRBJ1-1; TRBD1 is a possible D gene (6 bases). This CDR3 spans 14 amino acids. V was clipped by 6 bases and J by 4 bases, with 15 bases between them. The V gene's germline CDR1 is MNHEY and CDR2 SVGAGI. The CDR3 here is CASSRNGGATEAFF. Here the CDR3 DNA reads TGTGCCAGCAGCCGAAACGGGGGGGCCACTGAAGCTTTCTTT.

The CDR3 nucleotides are TGTGCCAGCAGCCAAGGTGGGGGCAATAACTATGGCTACACCTTC. Protein sequence: CASSQGGGNNYGYTF. J is TRBJ1-2 and V is TRBV3-1 (or the pseudogene TRBV3-2); D is possibly TRBD1 (6 bases). Germline assignment: CDR1 LGHDT and CDR2 YNNKEL (reference sequence). The CDR3 is 15 residues long. The V gene lost 1 base and the J gene lost 1 base, with 10 bases spanning the gap.

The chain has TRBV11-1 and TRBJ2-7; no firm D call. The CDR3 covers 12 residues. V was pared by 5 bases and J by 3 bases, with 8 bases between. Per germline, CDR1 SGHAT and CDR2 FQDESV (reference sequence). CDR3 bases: TGTGCCAGCAGCCTTGGGGACTACGAGCAGTACTTC. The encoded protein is CASSLGDYEQYF.

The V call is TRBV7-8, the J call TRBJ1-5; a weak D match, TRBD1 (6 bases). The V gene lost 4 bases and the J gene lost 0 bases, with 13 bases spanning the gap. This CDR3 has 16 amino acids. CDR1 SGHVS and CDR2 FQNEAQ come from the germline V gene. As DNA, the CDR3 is TGTGCCAGCAGCTACTGGACAGCTTATAGCAATCAGCCCCAGCATTTT. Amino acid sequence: CASSYWTAYSNQPQHF.

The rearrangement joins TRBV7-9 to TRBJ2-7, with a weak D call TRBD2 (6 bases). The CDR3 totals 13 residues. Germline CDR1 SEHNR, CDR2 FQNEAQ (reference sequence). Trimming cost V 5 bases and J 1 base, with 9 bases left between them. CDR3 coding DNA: TGTGCCAGCAGCACCCGGGGGTCCTACGAGCAGTACTTC. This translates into CASSTRGSYEQYF.

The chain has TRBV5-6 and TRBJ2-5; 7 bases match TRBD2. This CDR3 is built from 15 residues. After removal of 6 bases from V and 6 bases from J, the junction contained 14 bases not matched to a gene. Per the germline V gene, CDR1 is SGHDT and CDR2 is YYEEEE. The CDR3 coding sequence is TGTGCCAGCATCACCTCCCGGGACTACGTTCAGACCCAGTACTTC. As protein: CASITSRDYVQTQYF.

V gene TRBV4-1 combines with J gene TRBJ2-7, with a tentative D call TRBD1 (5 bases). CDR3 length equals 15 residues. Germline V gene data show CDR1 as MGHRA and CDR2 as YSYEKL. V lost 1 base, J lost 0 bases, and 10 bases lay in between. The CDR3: CASSQGPGISYEQYF. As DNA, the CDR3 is TGCGCCAGCAGCCAAGGTCCAGGGATCTCCTACGAGCAGTACTTC.

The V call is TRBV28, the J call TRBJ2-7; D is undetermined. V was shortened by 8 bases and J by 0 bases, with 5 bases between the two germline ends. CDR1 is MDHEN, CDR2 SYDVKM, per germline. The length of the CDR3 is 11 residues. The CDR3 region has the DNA TGTGCCAGCTATGGCTCCTACGAGCAGTACTTC. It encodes CASYGSYEQYF.

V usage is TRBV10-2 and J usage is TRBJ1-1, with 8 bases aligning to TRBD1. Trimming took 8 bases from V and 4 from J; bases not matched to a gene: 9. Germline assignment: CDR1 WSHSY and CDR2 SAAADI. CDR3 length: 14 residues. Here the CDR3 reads CASEGTGGGTEAFF. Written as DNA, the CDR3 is TGCGCCAGCGAAGGGACAGGAGGGGGCACTGAAGCTTTCTTT.

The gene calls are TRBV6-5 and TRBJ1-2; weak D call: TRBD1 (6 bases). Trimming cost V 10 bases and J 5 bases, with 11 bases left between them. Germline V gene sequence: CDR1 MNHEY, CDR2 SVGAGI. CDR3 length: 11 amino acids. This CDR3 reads CATRGGYGYTF. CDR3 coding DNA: TGTGCCACCAGGGGAGGGTATGGCTACACCTTC.

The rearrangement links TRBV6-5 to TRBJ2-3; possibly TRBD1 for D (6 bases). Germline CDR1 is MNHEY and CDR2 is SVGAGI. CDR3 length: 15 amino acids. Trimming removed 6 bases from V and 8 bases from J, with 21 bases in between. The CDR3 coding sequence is TGTGCCAGCAGGGGGGACACGTCTACAGGGATTACGCAGTATTTT. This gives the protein CASRGDTSTGITQYF.

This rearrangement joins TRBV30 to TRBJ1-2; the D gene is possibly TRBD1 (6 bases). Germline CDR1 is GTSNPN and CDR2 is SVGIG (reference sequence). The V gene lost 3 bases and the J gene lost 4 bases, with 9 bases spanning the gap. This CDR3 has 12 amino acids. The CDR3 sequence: CAWSGQSYGYTF. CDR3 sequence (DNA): TGTGCCTGGAGCGGACAGAGCTATGGCTACACCTTC.

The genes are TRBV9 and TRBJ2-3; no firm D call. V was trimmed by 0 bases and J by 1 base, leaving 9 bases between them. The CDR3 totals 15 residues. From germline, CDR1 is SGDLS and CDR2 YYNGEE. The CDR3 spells CASSVVDGRTDTQYF. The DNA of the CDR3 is TGTGCCAGCAGCGTAGTGGACGGGCGCACAGATACGCAGTATTTT.

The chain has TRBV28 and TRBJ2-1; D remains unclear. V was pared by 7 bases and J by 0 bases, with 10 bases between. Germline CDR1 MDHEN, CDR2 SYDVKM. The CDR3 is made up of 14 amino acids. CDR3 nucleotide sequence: TGTGCCAGCATGGGGTGGGGCTCCTACAATGAGCAGTTCTTC. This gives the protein CASMGWGSYNEQFF.

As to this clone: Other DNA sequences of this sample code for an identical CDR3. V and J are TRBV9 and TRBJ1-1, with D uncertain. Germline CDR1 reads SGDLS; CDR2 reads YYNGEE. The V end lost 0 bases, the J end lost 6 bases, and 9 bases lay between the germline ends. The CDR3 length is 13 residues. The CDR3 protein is CASSVGGSSEAFF. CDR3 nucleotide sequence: TGTGCCAGCAGCGTAGGAGGAAGTTCTGAAGCTTTCTTT.

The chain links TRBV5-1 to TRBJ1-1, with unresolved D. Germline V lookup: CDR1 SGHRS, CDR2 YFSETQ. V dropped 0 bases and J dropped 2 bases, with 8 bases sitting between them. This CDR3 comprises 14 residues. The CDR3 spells CASSLGSANTEAFF. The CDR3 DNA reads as TGCGCCAGCAGCTTGGGATCAGCTAACACTGAAGCTTTCTTT.

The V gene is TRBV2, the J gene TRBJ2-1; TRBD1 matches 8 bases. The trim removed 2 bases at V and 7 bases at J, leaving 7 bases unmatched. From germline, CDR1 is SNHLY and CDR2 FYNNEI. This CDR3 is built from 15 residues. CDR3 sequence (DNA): TGTGCCAGCAGTGAATTGGTGCACAGGGGGAATGAGCAGTTCTTC. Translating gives CASSELVHRGNEQFF.

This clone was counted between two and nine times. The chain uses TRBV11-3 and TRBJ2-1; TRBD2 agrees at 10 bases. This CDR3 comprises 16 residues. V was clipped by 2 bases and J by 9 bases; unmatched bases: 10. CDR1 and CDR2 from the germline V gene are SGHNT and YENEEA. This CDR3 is CASSLFGTSVFIEQFF. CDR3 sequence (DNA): TGTGCCAGCAGCTTATTTGGGACTAGCGTTTTTATTGAGCAGTTCTTC.

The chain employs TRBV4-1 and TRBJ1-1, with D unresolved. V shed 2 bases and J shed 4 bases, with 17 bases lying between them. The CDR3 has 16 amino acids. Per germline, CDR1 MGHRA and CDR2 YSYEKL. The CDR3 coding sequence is TGCGCCAGCAGCCAAACTCAAACACGTTTGGGCACTGAAGCTTTCTTT. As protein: CASSQTQTRLGTEAFF.